This T cell receptor beta chain was documented in a study of cytomegalovirus exposure and HLA in healthy donors. With 60 Vbeta and 13 Jbeta primers, the PCR was carried out. Generated by immunoSEQ multiplex PCR, the TCRdb table keeps only in-frame clones and is missing some. The sample lists about 150,000 clones, approximately 85% occurring once. Only one count was recorded for this clone. The TCR comes from a man under 40 in good health and CMV-seropositive. The sequencing input was PBMCs.

Written as DNA, the CDR3 is TGTGCTAGTGGTTTGGACAGGGGCTACGAGCAGTACTTC. This sequence encodes CASGLDRGYEQYF. J is TRBJ2-7 and V is TRBV12-5; 7 positions agree with TRBD1. Germline V gene sequence: CDR1 LGHNT, CDR2 FRNRAP. The CDR3 is made up of 13 amino acids. With V trimmed by 1 base and J by 3 bases, 0 bases remained unmatched.